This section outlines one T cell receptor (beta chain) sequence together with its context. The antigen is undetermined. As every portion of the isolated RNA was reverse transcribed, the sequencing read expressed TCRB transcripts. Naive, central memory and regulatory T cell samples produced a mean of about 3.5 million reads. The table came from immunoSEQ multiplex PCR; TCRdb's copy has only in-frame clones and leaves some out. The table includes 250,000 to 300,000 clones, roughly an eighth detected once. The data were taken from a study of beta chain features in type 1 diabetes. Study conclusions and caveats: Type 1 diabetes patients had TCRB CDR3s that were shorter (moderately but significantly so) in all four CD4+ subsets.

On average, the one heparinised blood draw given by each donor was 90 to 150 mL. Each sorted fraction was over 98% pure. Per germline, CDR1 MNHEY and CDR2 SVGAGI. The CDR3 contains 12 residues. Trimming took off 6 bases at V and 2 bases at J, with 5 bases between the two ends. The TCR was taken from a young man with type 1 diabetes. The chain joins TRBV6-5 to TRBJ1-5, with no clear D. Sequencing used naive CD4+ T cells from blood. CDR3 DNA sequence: TGTGCCAGCAGACACGGCAATCAGCCCCAGCATTTT. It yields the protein CASRHGNQPQHF.